The entry below describes one TCR beta chain. Sequencing used immunoSEQ multiplex PCR; TCRdb keeps in-frame clones, though not all of them. The sample includes more than 60,000 clones, 65% to 90% of them seen just once. Unmatched junction bases numbered 3, after V lost 4 bases and J lost 2 bases. The germline CDR1 and CDR2 sequences are SGHRS and YFSETQ. This CDR3 has 14 amino acids. This sample stems from a study of T cell responses to AZD1222 COVID-19 vaccine. The clonotype originates from an adult in good health. The rearrangement uses TRBV5-1 and TRBJ1-2; TRBD1 matches 9 bases. The sample was peripheral blood, taken on day 0 of AZD1222 vaccination. This chain's CDR3 is CASSPGTGNYGYTF. DNA of the CDR3: TGCGCCAGCAGCCCAGGGACAGGGAACTATGGCTACACCTTC.